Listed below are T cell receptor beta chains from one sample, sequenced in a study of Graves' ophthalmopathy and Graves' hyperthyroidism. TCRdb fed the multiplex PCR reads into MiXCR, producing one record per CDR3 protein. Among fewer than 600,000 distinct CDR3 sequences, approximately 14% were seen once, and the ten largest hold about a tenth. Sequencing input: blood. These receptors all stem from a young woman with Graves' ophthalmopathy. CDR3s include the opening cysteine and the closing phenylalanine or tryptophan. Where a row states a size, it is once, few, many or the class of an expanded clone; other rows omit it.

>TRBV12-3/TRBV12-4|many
CASSLTMDRVYGYTF
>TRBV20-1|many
CSAREPGRRENEAFF
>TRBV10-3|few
CATASTGADQPQHF
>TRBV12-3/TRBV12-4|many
CASSFRVSQYF
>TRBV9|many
CASSVDGTGYGYTF
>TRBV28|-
CASSLQLYEQYF
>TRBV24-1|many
CATSDGDSHNLANYGYTF
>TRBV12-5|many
CASGPRQGNMQGTEAFF
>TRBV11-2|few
CASSLKTGAAAYEQYF
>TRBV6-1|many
CASRPGQGFGQPQHF
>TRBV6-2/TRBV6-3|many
CASIGQGSGAYEQYF
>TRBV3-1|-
CASSQDRLAGGIYGYTF
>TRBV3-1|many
CASSQGQHTGELFF
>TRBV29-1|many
CSVEGISGDGIYEQYF
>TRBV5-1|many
CASSFDRSTGELFF
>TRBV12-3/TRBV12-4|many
CASSLGRMDGYTF
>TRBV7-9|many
CATPFQGDYGYTF
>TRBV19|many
CASTGRTELPSNQPQHF
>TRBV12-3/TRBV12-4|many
CASTFSGNPTRGYTF
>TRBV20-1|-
CSVTTSGRALDEQYF